A single sample gave rise to the 7 T cell receptor beta chains below, sequenced in a study of cytomegalovirus exposure and HLA in healthy donors. Primers included in the PCR were 60 Vbeta and 13 Jbeta primers. Data came from immunoSEQ multiplex PCR; TCRdb stores just in-frame clones and leaves some out. The table shows roughly 160,000 clones, with almost 75% occurring only once. The sequencing input was PBMCs. The origin of the receptors is a woman aged 18-29 years in good health and CMV-seropositive.

Turning to this clone: Its ends do not fully match the called genes, so a read error is possible. The chain employs TRBV7-9 and TRBJ1-1, with D uncertain. Germline CDR1 reads SEHNR; CDR2 reads FQNEAQ (reference sequence). This CDR3 spans 16 amino acids. The CDR3 reads CSSSLGEGFQKTEAFF. CDR3 nucleotide sequence: TGTTCCAGCAGCTTAGGTGAGGGATTTCAGAAGACTGAAGCTTTCTTT.

CDR3 sequence reads: CAISALQITEAFF. Written as DNA, the CDR3 is TGTGCCATCAGTGCCCTACAGATCACTGAAGCTTTCTTT. This rearrangement joins TRBV10-3 to TRBJ1-1; D not resolved. The CDR3 has 13 amino acids. From germline, CDR1 is ENHRY and CDR2 SYGVKD. The germline V and J ends were trimmed by 4 bases and 4 bases, with 10 bases remaining between them.

This chain links TRBV15 with TRBJ2-7; weak D call: TRBD2 (5 bases). The V and J ends lost 0 bases and 1 base respectively, with 7 bases between them. Germline V gene data show CDR1 as LNHNV and CDR2 as YYDKDF (reference sequence). This CDR3 has 14 amino acids. The CDR3: CATSRDPGSYEQYF. CDR3 in DNA: TGTGCCACCAGCAGAGACCCGGGATCCTACGAGCAGTACTTC.

This clone turned up a few times. The chain combines TRBV5-6 with TRBJ2-6, with D unresolved. The CDR3 runs 16 residues. Germline CDR1 reads SGHDT; CDR2 reads YYEEEE. V lost 0 bases, J lost 2 bases, and 9 bases lay in between. CDR3 sequence (DNA): TGTGCCAGCAGCTTGGTGGGTGACACTGGGGCCAACGTCCTGACTTTC. It is translated as CASSLVGDTGANVLTF.

A few counts support this clone. V usage is TRBV11-3 and J usage is TRBJ2-2; weak D call: TRBD2 (6 bases). The CDR3 is 15 amino acids. The V end lost 1 base, the J end lost 4 bases, and 10 bases lay between the germline ends. Germline values: CDR1 SGHNT, CDR2 YENEEA. In DNA, the CDR3 is TGTGCCAGCAGCTTAGCAAGGGGAGGCACCGGGGAGCTGTTTTTT. It translates to CASSLARGGTGELFF.

In its sample, this clone was seen a few times. The rearrangement joins TRBV7-2 to TRBJ2-3, with 10 bases that match TRBD2. The J segment lost 4 bases and the V segment lost 5 bases, leaving 6 bases of the junction unmatched. CDR3 size: 15 residues. Germline loops: CDR1 SGHTA, CDR2 FQGNSA. The CDR3 DNA reads as TGTGCCAGCAGCCCAGCGGGGGGGCTCGCAGATACGCAGTATTTT. Encoded protein: CASSPAGGLADTQYF.

This chain links TRBV6-1 with TRBJ2-4, with D tentatively TRBD2 (5 bases). This CDR3 region has 15 residues. V lost 6 bases and J lost 8, with 20 bases in between. Germline lookup yields CDR1 MNHNS and CDR2 SASEGT. The CDR3 DNA reads as TGTGCCAGCAGCGCCAAAGATGAGGGCTCCGACATTCAGTACTTC. Protein: CASSAKDEGSDIQYF.